This T cell receptor (beta chain) was found in a study of blood T cells in healthy people across ages. PCR was performed a second time for roughly 7 to 12 cycles using a sample-barcoded 5' primer and a J-beta primer mix. Every cDNA was tagged by a template-switch adaptor with 12 random nucleotides. TCRdb called the 5' RACE reads again in MiXCR, with one record for every CDR3 protein. The sample shows approximately 830,000 distinct CDR3 sequences, under 80% of them seen only once. This TCR was recovered from a man aged 25 to 40 in good health. Sequencing input: blood.

CDR3 sequence (DNA): TGCGCCAGCAGCGGGCCCCAACCTGGGGCCAACGTCCTGACTTTC. This encodes CASSGPQPGANVLTF. The chain links TRBV5-1 to TRBJ2-6, with no clear D. This CDR3 has 15 residues. Trimming shortened V by 4 bases and J by 2 bases, and 10 bases separated the two germline ends. Per germline, CDR1 SGHRS and CDR2 YFSETQ.